Listed below are T cell receptor beta chains from one sample, sequenced in a study of shared clonotypes between healthy human individuals. Clones were sequenced by immunoSEQ multiplex PCR, and TCRdb holds only the in-frame ones, with some missing. The repertoire has hundreds of thousands of clones, approximately 79% of them found once; the top ten carry over 1.5%. Sequenced material: memory CD4+ T cells sorted from blood. These receptors all come from a woman aged 30 to 39 in good health. The CDR3 runs from the conserved cysteine through the conserved F or W. A D gene is named only where the DNA matches it firmly. Rows may omit the clone size; those that give it use once, few, many or a size class.

v_call	j_call	d_call	clone_size	cdr3_nt	cdr3_aa
TRBV5-4	TRBJ2-3	TRBD1	-	TGTGCCAGCAGTCGGGACAGGGGCACAGATACGCAGTATTTT	CASSRDRGTDTQYF
TRBV2	TRBJ1-1	TRBD1	-	TGTGCCAGCAGTGTTCGGGGACAGGGGGGACGATGGGTGAACACTGAAGCTTTCTTT	CASSVRGQGGRWVNTEAFF
TRBV10-3	TRBJ1-3	TRBD1	few	TGTGCCATCAAAGCCTCGGGACAGCCTGGAAACACCATATATTTT	CAIKASGQPGNTIYF
TRBV28	TRBJ2-7	-	-	TGTGCCAGCAGTTCCCGCCTCTACGAGCAGTACTTC	CASSSRLYEQYF
TRBV2	TRBJ1-1	-	-	TGTGCCAGCAGGCCGACGGAGAACACTGAAGCTTTCTTT	CASRPTENTEAFF
TRBV19	TRBJ2-7	TRBD2	-	TGTGCCAGTAGTATATTTTCCGGGAGGGACCCCCACGAGCAGTACTTC	CASSIFSGRDPHEQYF
TRBV28	TRBJ1-5	-	-	TGTGCCAGCAGTTACGGGAGCAATCAGCCCCAGCATTTT	CASSYGSNQPQHF
TRBV11-3	TRBJ2-1	-	-	TGTGCCAGCAGCTTAGACGAGGGGGTTGGGGAGCAGTTCTTC	CASSLDEGVGEQFF
TRBV18	TRBJ2-7	-	-	TGTGCCAGCTCACGCCGGGACGGCGCCTACGAGCAGTACTTC	CASSRRDGAYEQYF
TRBV28	TRBJ2-7	TRBD2	-	TGTGCCAGCAGTCCGCCTAGCGGGAGTCGCTACGAGCAGTACTTC	CASSPPSGSRYEQYF
TRBV5-1	TRBJ1-4	-	-	TGCGCCAGCAGCTTGGCCGGGACGCTAGATGAAAAACTGTTTTTT	CASSLAGTLDEKLFF
TRBV5-1	TRBJ2-1	TRBD2	-	TGCGCCAGCACCGAAACTAGCGGTGGCGAGCAGTTCTTC	CASTETSGGEQFF
TRBV5-1	TRBJ2-1	TRBD2	-	TGCGCCAGCAGCCCAACCCTGACTAGCGGGAGCTACAATGAGCAGTTCTTC	CASSPTLTSGSYNEQFF
TRBV5-1	TRBJ2-3	-	-	TGCGCCAGCAGCCCAGGGCCCCAGAGAGATACGCAGTATTTT	CASSPGPQRDTQYF
TRBV9	TRBJ2-2	TRBD2	few	TGTGCCAGCAGCGTAGGCCTAGCGGGAGACGGGGAGCTGTTTTTT	CASSVGLAGDGELFF
TRBV19	TRBJ1-5	-	-	TGTGCCAGTAGTATATCTCGACAGCCCCAGCATTTT	CASSISRQPQHF
TRBV5-8	TRBJ2-5	-	-	TGTGCCAGCAGGATTCCTGCCTCGGCGACCCAGTACTTC	CASRIPASATQYF
TRBV4-1	TRBJ2-2	-	few	TGCGCCAGCAGCCAAGATTTAGGGGTGATCAACACCGGGGAGCTGTTTTTT	CASSQDLGVINTGELFF
TRBV2	TRBJ1-1	-	-	TGTGCCAGCAGTGAGGACGGAAACACTGAAGCTTTCTTT	CASSEDGNTEAFF
TRBV27	TRBJ2-2	TRBD2	once	TGTGCCAGCAGCCACCTCGGTCTGCGGGAGGCCGGGGAGCTGTTTTTT	CASSHLGLREAGELFF
TRBV27	TRBJ2-5	-	-	TGTGCCAGCAGACAGGTTCCAGAGACCCAGTACTTC	CASRQVPETQYF
TRBV11-2	TRBJ1-3	-	-	TGTGCCAGCAGCCAGGACAGCTCTGGAAACACCATATATTTT	CASSQDSSGNTIYF
TRBV11-2	TRBJ2-7	-	-	TGTGCCAGCAGGAAGACTAGTTCGTACGAGCAGTACTTC	CASRKTSSYEQYF
TRBV27	TRBJ2-1	TRBD2	-	TGTGCCAGCAGTTTATCGGCTAGCGGGATTTACAATGAGCAGTTCTTC	CASSLSASGIYNEQFF
TRBV1	TRBJ2-7	-	once	TGCACCATCCACCTCCGGGACAGCACCTACGAGCAGTACTTC	CTIHLRDSTYEQYF
TRBV2	TRBJ2-1	TRBD2	-	TGTGCCAGCAGTGAAATGGGCGGGGGCTCCTACAATGAGCAGTTCTTC	CASSEMGGGSYNEQFF
TRBV2	TRBJ2-7	TRBD1	-	TGTGCCAGCAGTGGGGACAGGGCTAGCGAGCAGTACTTC	CASSGDRASEQYF